The next 11 T cell receptor beta chains were all read from a single sample in a study of cytomegalovirus exposure and HLA in healthy donors. PCR amplification relied on 60 Vbeta primers (plus 13 Jbeta primers). Measured with immunoSEQ multiplex PCR; TCRdb has only the in-frame clones, and not every one. The sample gives around 230,000 clones, 70% to 90% of which show up once; about 0.25% is in the top ten. Sequences were obtained from PBMCs. The receptor source for this set is a girl aged 2 to 9 in good health and CMV-seronegative.

This chain links TRBV6-1 with TRBJ2-7; TRBD1 matches at 7 bases. Losses at the gene ends were 7 bases for V and 2 bases for J; bases not matched to a gene: 8. Per the germline V gene, CDR1 is MNHNS and CDR2 is SASEGT. The CDR3 is 14 amino acids. This CDR3 is CASTYGTVPYEQYF. The CDR3 DNA sequence: TGTGCCAGCACCTACGGGACAGTTCCCTACGAGCAGTACTTC.

V and J are TRBV15 and TRBJ2-5, with 9 nucleotides matching TRBD2. CDR1 and CDR2 from the germline V gene are LNHNV and YYDKDF (reference sequence). This CDR3 comprises 15 residues. The ends lost 2 bases at V and 4 bases at J; junction bases unmatched: 5. The CDR3 region has the DNA TGTGCCACCAGCAGAAGCGGGAGGAGAGGAGAGACCCAGTACTTC. This encodes CATSRSGRRGETQYF.

The V gene is TRBV6-1, the J gene TRBJ2-7, with 12 bases matching TRBD2. The CDR3 length is 15 residues. J was trimmed by 6 bases and V by 4 bases; bases with no gene match: 7. Germline CDR1 is MNHNS and CDR2 is SASEGT. The CDR3 region has the DNA TGTGCCAGCAGTGTTAGGCTAGCGGGGGGGCCCGAGCAGTACTTC. Translating gives CASSVRLAGGPEQYF.

The rearrangement uses TRBV6-1 and TRBJ1-2, with 7 bases that match TRBD1. CDR1 and CDR2 (germline): MNHNS, SASEGT. The junction had 1 base not matched to a gene; V was cut back by 4 bases and J by 2 bases. This CDR3 region has 13 residues. The chain's CDR3 is CASSGTGNYGYTF. DNA of the CDR3: TGTGCCAGCAGTGGGACAGGAAACTATGGCTACACCTTC.

This chain links TRBV7-9 with TRBJ2-7; 12 positions agree with TRBD2. Germline-derived CDR1 and CDR2 are SEHNR and FQNEAQ (reference sequence). J lost 3 bases, V lost 5 bases, and 8 bases had no gene match. The CDR3 runs 16 residues. The CDR3 coding sequence is TGTGCCAGCAGCCCTGGACTAGCGGGGACTATCTACGAGCAGTACTTC. Translation: CASSPGLAGTIYEQYF.

V gene TRBV30 combines with J gene TRBJ2-1; D may be TRBD2 (5 bases). V lost 5 bases to trimming and J lost 4 bases, with 15 bases between them. This CDR3 contains 14 residues. Germline CDR1 reads GTSNPN; CDR2 reads SVGIG (reference sequence). CDR3 sequence (DNA): TGTGCCTGGGGTAGGAGGACCGCTTACAATGAGCAGTTCTTC. Translating gives CAWGRRTAYNEQFF.

The J gene is TRBJ2-7, the V gene TRBV5-1; 10 positions agree with TRBD1. The ends lost 4 bases at V and 1 base at J; junction bases unmatched: 5. This CDR3 spans 15 amino acids. CDR1 is SGHRS and CDR2 is YFSETQ in the germline V gene. The CDR3 DNA follows: TGCGCCAGCAGCACCGGGACAGGGGAGTCCTACGAGCAGTACTTC. This codes for CASSTGTGESYEQYF.

This clone was detected only once. This sequence joins TRBV19 and TRBJ2-4, with TRBD2 identical over 8 bases. The trim removed 1 base at V and 4 bases at J, leaving 9 bases unmatched. The CDR3 covers 17 residues. Germline CDR1 is LNHDA and CDR2 is SQIVND (reference sequence). DNA for the CDR3: TGTGCCAGTAGTATAGTAACGACTGCTAGCGGGAAAAACATTCAGTACTTC. This encodes CASSIVTTASGKNIQYF.

The chain is built from TRBV9 and TRBJ2-3, with 13 bases matching TRBD2. V was clipped by 5 bases and J by 2 bases; unmatched bases: 11. CDR3 size: 18 residues. Germline assignment: CDR1 SGDLS and CDR2 YYNGEE. For the CDR3, the DNA is TGTGCCAGCAGTCCCCGAGGACTAGCGGGGGCCGTCACAGATACGCAGTATTTT. Translated: CASSPRGLAGAVTDTQYF.

This chain joins TRBV5-1 and TRBJ2-7; 7 bases are shared with TRBD1. Per the germline V gene, CDR1 is SGHRS and CDR2 is YFSETQ. After removal of 1 base from V and 1 base from J, the junction contained 8 bases not matched to a gene. The CDR3 consists of 16 residues. CDR3 amino acids: CASSLFGTEGSYEQYF. Written as DNA, the CDR3 is TGCGCCAGCAGCTTGTTCGGGACAGAGGGTTCCTACGAGCAGTACTTC.

This sequence joins TRBV30 and TRBJ1-2; 7 bases line up with TRBD1. The V and J ends lost 1 base and 4 bases, in that order; junction bases with no gene match: 6. Germline V CDR1 and CDR2: GTSNPN, SVGIG (reference sequence). The CDR3 has 14 residues. Here the CDR3 reads CAWSGRGEGYGYTF. The CDR3 region has the DNA TGTGCCTGGAGTGGCAGGGGGGAAGGCTATGGCTACACCTTC.